This TCR beta chain was recovered during a study of control samples from healthy donors and cancer patients. CDR3 length equals 11 residues. V gave up 2 bases and J gave up 6 bases, with 5 bases separating them. The germline CDR1 and CDR2 sequences are MNHNS and SASEGT. Generated by immunoSEQ multiplex PCR, the TCRdb table keeps only in-frame clones and is missing some. This sample carries 150,000 to 200,000 clones, more than 90% of them seen once, and the ten largest clones take 1.2% to 1.5%. The sample was blood. The TCR originated in a man aged 25-40 years in good health. V is TRBV6-1 and J is TRBJ2-7, with D hard to call. CDR3 DNA: TGTGCCAGCAGTGAATGGAGCGAGCAGTACTTC. Its protein is CASSEWSEQYF.